This T cell receptor beta chain was found in a study of post-analysis software for immune sequencing data (dated by TCRdb to between 2015 and 2017). Broadly, across the study: Relapsing-remitting, secondary progressive and progressive-relapsing multiple sclerosis were recorded as disease courses, and subtype annotation was lacking for some patients. The patient repertoires were compared against approximately ten previously published healthy control repertoires obtained from donors aged about 6 to 26 years. A subset of samples was prepared in parallel using single-end sample barcoding, then pooled and co-amplified after Illumina adapter ligation. Broader findings and caveats from the paper: The multiple sclerosis patient group was slightly younger than the control group. Compared with controls, multiple sclerosis patients had significantly lower normalized Chao1 diversity, a finding suggesting substantial peripheral T-cell clonal expansion. Strong co-clustering of samples prepared in the same batch was shown by direct clustering with F measure, prompting a batch-effect correction. Patients showed significantly higher frequencies than controls for a handful of TRBV segments, among them TRBV5-6, TRBV5-1 and TRBV20-1.

CDR1 and CDR2 are read off the germline V gene (reference sequence) as MNHEY and SMNVEV. V lost 4 bases and J lost 4 bases; the stretch between them is 12 bases long. The CDR3 holds 14 amino acids from the cysteine to the phenylalanine. Only the CDR3 DNA stays, 42 bases, in frame from base 1. The library came from PCR. Sequencer: Illumina HiSeq 2500. To reduce PCR and sequencing biases, unique molecular identifiers were built into the TCR beta cDNA libraries. Approximately 500,000 cDNA molecules were obtained per 1 to 10 million input T cells, so each molecule approximated one T cell. The same protocol used for the earlier healthy control dataset was applied to prepare and sequence the patient libraries. Within a given batch, samples were prepared together, multiplexed and sequenced on the same HiSeq lane. Per the original workflow: MIGEC handled the raw barcoded reads, throwing out single-read molecular identifier groups before consensus assembly and CDR3 extraction. VDJtools was used for post-analysis of the clonotype tables, and diversity was normalized by down-sampling every dataset to the size of the smallest sample. In repertoire overlap clustering, CDR3 amino acid sequences, but not nucleotide sequences, were matched to correct batch-related cross-sample contamination. TCRdb took the public reads, trimmed them with fastp at Q25, ran MiXCR for clone calling and kept in-frame beta chains. Rows merge per CDR3 protein into single entries with the most common DNA and genes. The authors' filters were not applied to this entry. Counted in this sample were about 770,000 distinct CDR3 sequences; about 45% of them appeared once. The ten top clones hold over 4.5% of the sample.

This clonotype has just a few counts. Its antigen is unknown. There are no base qualities to consult, and no much larger clone falls within one base. To demonstrate the VDJtools post-analysis software, TCR beta repertoires were profiled from the peripheral blood of roughly 14 young patients with multiple sclerosis. Multiple sclerosis patients were children and adolescents aged about 6 to 17 years. The sequenced sample was blood. The clonotype originates from a girl aged 10 to 17 with multiple sclerosis. The chain couples TRBV27 to TRBJ2-3; 5 matching bases give a weak D call of TRBD1. The base sequence is TGTGCCAGCAGTTCCTACAGGCGCCCAGATACGCAGTATTTT. It translates as CASSSYRRPDTQYF.